This paragraph reports one T cell receptor (beta chain). Its antigen remains unknown. The data are from a study of identifying expanded T cells in peripheral blood. Whole-study results and caveats: Across healthy donors, higher total template counts meant significantly greater approximately two-week count variance. Around 1.2 clones differed between technical replicates, versus approximately 17 and 20 over time.

Collection occurred without any documented infections or immune events in donors. Data came from immunoSEQ multiplex PCR; TCRdb stores just in-frame clones and leaves some out. The data show about 100,000 clones, 75% to 90% seen once. CDR1 SEHNR and CDR2 FQNEAQ come from the germline V gene (reference sequence). The CDR3 extends over 17 amino acids. V shed 4 bases, J shed 3 bases, and the junction held 11 bases outside the gene matches. J is TRBJ2-1 and V is TRBV7-9; 8 positions match TRBD1. The sample comprised blood. The TCR sequence derives from a person between 18 and 69 years old in good health. The CDR3 reads CASSSQKGTGFYNEQFF. CDR3 DNA sequence: TGTGCCAGCAGCTCTCAAAAAGGGACAGGATTCTACAATGAGCAGTTCTTC.